These 11 T cell receptor beta chains were all obtained from the same sample, sequenced in a study of OX40 agonist ivuxolimab in advanced cancers. The method was immunoSEQ multiplex PCR; TCRdb's version includes in-frame clones alone and lacks a portion of them. This table has over 100,000 clones, more than 80% appearing once. Source: CD4+ or CD8+ T cells sorted from blood, taken in a trial of the OX40 agonist ivuxolimab. The receptors stem from an adult with an advanced solid tumor such as melanoma, head and neck, liver or kidney cancer.

The chain recombines TRBV5-1 with TRBJ2-5, with TRBD1 matching over 7 bases. Germline V gene sequence: CDR1 SGHRS, CDR2 YFSETQ. This CDR3 is built from 15 residues. The ends lost 4 bases at V and 0 bases at J; junction bases unmatched: 6. CDR3: CASSRPTGNQETQYF. The CDR3, as DNA: TGCGCCAGCAGCCGACCGACAGGGAACCAAGAGACCCAGTACTTC.

The CDR3 loop is CASSLIVAGQNTIYF. The CDR3 DNA reads as TGTGCCAGCAGTTTAATAGTGGCAGGGCAAAACACCATATATTTT. This chain connects TRBV28 to TRBJ1-3; D may be TRBD1 (5 bases). V lost 2 bases to trimming and J lost 6 bases, with 14 bases between them. This CDR3 is built from 15 residues. CDR1 is MDHEN, CDR2 SYDVKM, per germline.

In its sample, this clone was seen once. The V call is TRBV11-2, the J call TRBJ2-1; 12 bases line up with TRBD2. This CDR3 comprises 17 residues. V was clipped by 6 bases and J by 3 bases; unmatched bases: 9. Germline V lookup: CDR1 SGHAT, CDR2 FQNNGV. CDR3 bases: TGTGCCAGCAGATCTAGGACTAGCGGGGTGAACTACAATGAGCAGTTCTTC. Encoded protein: CASRSRTSGVNYNEQFF.

The chain combines TRBV7-2 with TRBJ1-3; D is uncertain. This CDR3 has 15 amino acids. Trimming took 2 bases from V and 0 from J, leaving 8 bases between them. Germline V gene sequence: CDR1 SGHTA, CDR2 FQGNSA. CDR3 sequence (DNA): TGTGCCAGCAGCTTATTCTGGGCCTCTGGAAACACCATATATTTT. It translates to CASSLFWASGNTIYF.

The chain is built from TRBV25-1 and TRBJ1-6; TRBD1 might be the D (6 bases). Germline V lookup: CDR1 MGHDK, CDR2 SYGVNS. The V end lost 0 bases, the J end lost 5 bases, and 8 bases lay between the germline ends. The CDR3 has 15 amino acids. In DNA form, the CDR3 reads TGTGCCAGCAGTGAATATAGGGGGGATAATTCACCCCTCCACTTT. Protein: CASSEYRGDNSPLHF.

The rearrangement links TRBV5-4 to TRBJ1-5, with D possibly being TRBD1 (6 bases). Germline CDR1 SGHNT, CDR2 YYREEE (reference sequence). The V gene lost 5 bases and the J gene lost 5 bases, with 11 bases spanning the gap. The CDR3 runs 13 residues. The CDR3 loop reads CASRRDIDQPQHF. The CDR3 bases are TGTGCCAGCAGAAGGGACATCGATCAGCCCCAGCATTTT.

In its sample, this clone was seen once. The CDR3 here is CASSRASGGVETQYF. The DNA for the CDR3 is TGTGCCAGCAGCAGGGCTAGCGGGGGGGTGGAGACCCAGTACTTC. This sequence joins TRBV6-5 and TRBJ2-5, with 12 nucleotides matching TRBD2. Germline V lookup: CDR1 MNHEY, CDR2 SVGAGI. This CDR3 comprises 15 residues. The J segment lost 5 bases and the V segment lost 6 bases, leaving 7 bases of the junction unmatched.

CDR3 bases: TGCGCCAGCAGCCGAGGACTAGCGGGGGGGGGAGAGACCCAGTACTTC. Translating gives CASSRGLAGGGETQYF. The rearrangement joins TRBV4-3 to TRBJ2-5; the match to TRBD2 covers 15 bases. Trimming cost V 4 bases and J 4 bases; bases outside gene matches: 4. The CDR3 consists of 16 residues. In germline, CDR1 is LGHNA, CDR2 YSLEER.

The chain couples TRBV7-8 to TRBJ2-1, with 7 positions matching TRBD1. Germline V gene sequence: CDR1 SGHVS, CDR2 FQNEAQ. There are 14 residues in the CDR3. Trimming took 3 bases from V and 6 from J; bases not matched to a gene: 5. CDR3 sequence (DNA): TGTGCCAGCAGCTTTACGCCAGGGGGCAATGAGCAGTTCTTC. Its translation: CASSFTPGGNEQFF.

The chain recombines TRBV15 with TRBJ2-7; TRBD2 matches 16 bases. The germline V gene has CDR1 LNHNV and CDR2 YYDKDF (reference sequence). This CDR3 region has 18 residues. J gave up 2 bases and V 0 bases, and 4 bases lay outside the gene matches. The CDR3 nucleotides are TGTGCCACCAGCAGAGATTTGGGGACTAGCGGGGGGGCCTACGAGCAGTACTTC. Its protein product is CATSRDLGTSGGAYEQYF.

The rearrangement links TRBV19 to TRBJ2-5; TRBD2 matches at 11 bases. Germline CDR1 reads LNHDA; CDR2 reads SQIVND (reference sequence). The CDR3 is 16 amino acids. V dropped 6 bases and J dropped 4; count of bases not matched to a gene: 10. The DNA for the CDR3 is TGTGCCAGTAGCCCCGGGGTAGCGGGGGGGAGAGAGACCCAGTACTTC. This gives the protein CASSPGVAGGRETQYF.